The 23 T cell receptor beta chains listed next were all sequenced from one sample in a study of shared clonotypes between healthy human individuals. Clones were sequenced by immunoSEQ multiplex PCR, and TCRdb holds only the in-frame ones, with some missing. In the table there are about 2.3 million clones, approximately 93% of which are singletons. Material for sequencing was naive CD4+ T cells from PBMCs. Documented subset: CD45RA+ positively selected. The source is a man aged 18-30 years in good health. Some clones in this sample may be carry-over from other donors' samples.

This clone occurred once. The chain links TRBV11-2 to TRBJ2-5; possibly TRBD1 for D (5 bases). The better agreement between TRBJ2-7 and the DNA end casts doubt on the J call. The CDR3 contains 13 residues. Germline lookup yields CDR1 SGHAT and CDR2 FQNNGV. The CDR3 region is CASSPDSSYEQYF. Here the CDR3 DNA reads TGTGCCAGCAGCCCCGACAGCTCCTACGAGCAGTACTTC.

This chain uses TRBV19 with TRBJ1-1, with D perhaps matching TRBD1 (5 bases). This CDR3 comprises 19 residues. Trimming took off 0 bases at V and 6 bases at J, with 26 bases between the two ends. Germline assignment: CDR1 LNHDA and CDR2 SQIVND (reference sequence). The CDR3 reads CASSIDLWAGSLLSAEAFF. Here the CDR3 DNA reads TGTGCCAGTAGTATAGATCTATGGGCAGGGTCCCTCCTGAGCGCTGAAGCTTTCTTT.

As to this clone: Other DNA sequences in this specimen translate into the identical CDR3. This sequence joins TRBV5-1 and TRBJ2-6; no clear D. Per germline, CDR1 SGHRS and CDR2 YFSETQ. V dropped 1 base and J dropped 1 base, with 6 bases sitting between them. The CDR3 contains 15 residues. The CDR3 loop is CASSLTVSGANVLTF. In DNA form, the CDR3 reads TGCGCCAGCAGCTTGACAGTTTCTGGGGCCAACGTCCTGACTTTC.

This clone is a singleton in its sample. V gene TRBV28 combines with J gene TRBJ2-2; 9 positions agree with TRBD1. The CDR3 sequence is 15 residues long. The J segment lost 6 bases and the V segment lost 5 bases, leaving 7 bases of the junction unmatched. Germline V gives CDR1 MDHEN, CDR2 SYDVKM. CDR3 protein: CASSTPGTGSGELFF. CDR3 in DNA: TGTGCCAGCAGTACGCCCGGGACAGGGTCCGGGGAGCTGTTTTTT. The variable domain in full, with the rest retrieved from reference TRBV28 and TRBJ2-2, is DVKVTQSSRYLVKRTGEKVFLECVQDMDHENMFWYRQDPGLGLRLIYFSYDVKMKEKGDIPEGYSVSREKKERFSLILESASTNQTSMYLCASSTPGTGSGELFFGEGSRLTVL.

The chain joins TRBV7-3 to TRBJ2-3; D gene uncertain. The germline V and J ends were trimmed by 8 bases and 4 bases, with 10 bases remaining between them. Per the germline V gene, CDR1 is SGHTA and CDR2 is FQGTGA. The CDR3 covers 12 residues. The CDR3 DNA follows: TGTGCCAGCTCCCCCGACTCAGATACGCAGTATTTT. Translating gives CASSPDSDTQYF.

About this clone itself: This sample also contains other DNA sequences that code for the same CDR3. The chain combines TRBV28 with TRBJ1-1; D perhaps matches TRBD1 (5 bases). From germline, CDR1 is MDHEN and CDR2 SYDVKM. The V gene lost 5 bases and the J gene lost 1 base, with 8 bases spanning the gap. The CDR3 length is 13 residues. This CDR3 is CASSPTGNTEAFF. CDR3 DNA sequence: TGTGCCAGCAGTCCTACAGGGAACACTGAAGCTTTCTTT.

The J gene is TRBJ1-2, the V gene TRBV20-1; possibly TRBD1 for D (5 bases). The V end lost 3 bases, the J end lost 7 bases, and 9 bases lay between the germline ends. CDR1 and CDR2 (germline): DFQATT, SNEGSKA (reference sequence). The CDR3 spans 11 residues. CDR3 DNA: TGCAGTGCTAGTTTCGGGGCTGGCTACACCTTC. Its translation: CSASFGAGYTF.

The chain joins TRBV5-4 to TRBJ2-7; TRBD1 matches 8 bases. CDR1 SGHNT and CDR2 YYREEE come from the germline V gene (reference sequence). The CDR3 spans 16 residues. V dropped 3 bases and J dropped 5; count of bases not matched to a gene: 13. The CDR3 sequence is CASSWRGQGTFHEQYF. In DNA form, the CDR3 reads TGTGCCAGCAGCTGGAGAGGACAGGGAACTTTCCACGAGCAGTACTTC.

This chain uses TRBV2 with TRBJ1-2, with a weak D call TRBD1 (6 bases). The CDR3 runs to 19 residues. CDR1 and CDR2 (germline): SNHLY, FYNNEI. Trimming took 2 bases from V and 2 from J, leaving 24 bases between them. The CDR3 region has the DNA TGTGCCAGCAGTGAAACCGGGGGCCACCTTGTTCCCTCAAACTATGGCTACACCTTC. This codes for CASSETGGHLVPSNYGYTF. Looking up the rest from reference TRBV2 and TRBJ1-2 gives the full variable domain: EPEVTQTPSHQVTQMGQEVILRCVPISNHLYFYWYRQILGQKVEFLVSFYNNEISEKSEIFDDQFSVERPDGSNFTLKIRSTKLEDSAMYFCASSETGGHLVPSNYGYTFGSGTRLTVV.

The count of this clone is one. V usage is TRBV6-6 and J usage is TRBJ2-7; D is perhaps TRBD2 (6 bases). CDR1 MNHNY and CDR2 SVGAGI come from the germline V gene (reference sequence). CDR3 length equals 13 residues. Between the trimmed V and J ends, which lost 6 bases and 0 bases, there was a span of 9 bases. This CDR3 is CASSRRGSYEQYF. In nucleotides, the CDR3 is TGTGCCAGCAGCAGGAGGGGCTCCTACGAGCAGTACTTC.

This rearrangement joins TRBV30 to TRBJ2-3; D is possibly TRBD2 (7 bases). This CDR3 comprises 16 residues. Trimming pared 2 bases from V and 4 bases from J, leaving 19 bases between. Germline CDR1 and CDR2: GTSNPN and SVGIG (reference sequence). CDR3 in DNA: TGTGCCTGGAGTAGGGGAGGGGGTGTGGGTTCAGATACGCAGTATTTT. As protein: CAWSRGGGVGSDTQYF. The full variable domain, its missing parts supplied by reference TRBV30 and TRBJ2-3, is SQTIHQWPATLVQPVGSPLSLECTVEGTSNPNLYWYRQAAGRGLQLLFYSVGIGQISSEVPQNLSASRPQDRQFILSSKKLLLSDSGFYLCAWSRGGGVGSDTQYFGPGTRLTVL.

The chain is built from TRBV7-3 and TRBJ1-1; 7 positions agree with TRBD1. Looked up from germline, CDR1 is SGHTA and CDR2 is FQGTGA. Unmatched junction bases numbered 5, after V lost 1 base and J lost 9 bases. The CDR3 consists of 13 residues. CDR3 amino acids: CASSLREGAQAFF. CDR3 bases: TGTGCCAGCAGCTTAAGGGAGGGGGCACAAGCTTTCTTT. The whole variable domain, remainder taken from reference TRBV7-3 and TRBJ1-1, is GAGVSQTPSNKVTEKGKYVELRCDPISGHTALYWYRQSLGQGPEFLIYFQGTGAADDSGLPNDRFFAVRPEGSVSTLKIQRTERGDSAVYLCASSLREGAQAFFGQGTRLTVV.

The rearrangement joins TRBV7-9 to TRBJ2-3; D is ambiguous. Trimming removed 4 bases from V and 5 bases from J, with 13 bases in between. CDR1 is SEHNR, CDR2 FQNEAQ, per germline (reference sequence). CDR3 size: 14 residues. Here the CDR3 DNA reads TGTGCCAGCAGCTCCCAATTTTTTCGAGATACGCAGTATTTT. This gives the protein CASSSQFFRDTQYF.

The chain couples TRBV10-3 to TRBJ1-6, with D hard to call. The CDR3 spans 14 residues. CDR1 and CDR2 (germline): ENHRY, SYGVKD. The germline V and J ends were trimmed by 7 bases and 5 bases, with 12 bases remaining between them. The CDR3 DNA reads TGTGCCATCAAACGGGCAGCCAATAATTCACCCCTCCACTTT. Its translation: CAIKRAANNSPLHF.

This clone was observed a handful of times. Other DNA sequences in the same sample also yield this CDR3. The chain links TRBV30 to TRBJ1-5; D gene uncertain. The CDR3 contains 13 residues. V gave up 2 bases and J gave up 2 bases, with 7 bases separating them. From germline, CDR1 is GTSNPN and CDR2 SVGIG (reference sequence). The CDR3: CAWSLSGNQPQHF. The CDR3 bases are TGTGCCTGGAGTCTCTCAGGCAATCAGCCCCAGCATTTT.

The gene calls are TRBV7-6 and TRBJ2-2; D might be TRBD2 (5 bases). Trimming removed 0 bases from V and 2 bases from J, with 13 bases in between. The V gene's germline CDR1 is SGHVS and CDR2 FNYEAQ. This CDR3 has 17 amino acids. The CDR3 DNA sequence: TGTGCCAGCAGCTTAGCGCTGAGGACTGCCAACACCGGGGAGCTGTTTTTT. Its translation is CASSLALRTANTGELFF.

This chain connects TRBV6-5 to TRBJ2-7, with TRBD2 identical over 9 bases. Per the germline V gene, CDR1 is MNHEY and CDR2 is SVGAGI. The CDR3 runs 12 residues. Trimming removed 1 base from V and 11 bases from J; junction bases left unmatched: 3. DNA of the CDR3: TGTGCCAGCAGTTACTGGGGCGGGGGGGAGTACTTC. This translates into CASSYWGGGEYF.

The sample holds one count of this clone. J is TRBJ2-7 and V is TRBV2; 7 bases line up with TRBD2. V gave up 6 bases and J gave up 2 bases; unmatched junction bases: 10. This CDR3 spans 15 amino acids. The germline CDR1 and CDR2 sequences are SNHLY and FYNNEI. This CDR3 is CASSVGAGVPYEQYF. CDR3 sequence (DNA): TGTGCCAGCAGCGTCGGGGCGGGGGTTCCCTACGAGCAGTACTTC.

The table lists this clone with a count of one. V usage is TRBV2 and J usage is TRBJ1-1; tentatively, D is TRBD1 (5 bases). CDR3 size: 15 residues. V was pared by 6 bases and J by 5 bases, with 19 bases between. Germline lookup yields CDR1 SNHLY and CDR2 FYNNEI. The CDR3 protein is CASRRGVGRATEAFF. CDR3 DNA sequence: TGTGCCAGCAGACGGGGGGTCGGGAGGGCAACTGAAGCTTTCTTT.

The chain carries TRBV28 and TRBJ1-4, with D hard to call. This CDR3 has 13 amino acids. Trimming removed 1 base at V and 5 bases at J, with 5 bases between. The germline V gene encodes CDR1 MDHEN and CDR2 SYDVKM. The CDR3 DNA is TGTGCCAGCAGTTTATTCAGGAATGAAAAACTGTTTTTT. Its protein product is CASSLFRNEKLFF.

The V and J genes are TRBV28 and TRBJ2-7; tentatively, D is TRBD1 (6 bases). Germline V gene lookup returns CDR1 MDHEN and CDR2 SYDVKM. The CDR3 totals 13 residues. Trimming stripped 9 bases from V and 5 bases from J, with 17 bases between. The CDR3 is CASRRTAIHEQYF. The DNA of the CDR3 is TGTGCCAGTAGGCGGACAGCCATCCACGAGCAGTACTTC.

The rearrangement links TRBV7-3 to TRBJ1-4; TRBD1 is a possible D gene (5 bases). The CDR3 runs to 15 residues. V was trimmed by 2 bases and J by 8 bases, leaving 15 bases between them. Germline assignment: CDR1 SGHTA and CDR2 FQGTGA. The CDR3: CASSLSGAPGEKLFF. CDR3 bases: TGTGCCAGCAGCTTATCCGGGGCCCCAGGGGAAAAACTGTTTTTT.

This clone was seen just once. J is TRBJ1-4 and V is TRBV4-3, with a tentative D call TRBD1 (5 bases). There are 14 residues in the CDR3. Germline loops: CDR1 LGHNA, CDR2 YSLEER. V was shortened by 4 bases and J by 5 bases, with 11 bases between the two germline ends. CDR3 nucleotide sequence: TGCGCCAGCAGCCCCCGGGGACTAAATGAAAAACTGTTTTTT. This encodes CASSPRGLNEKLFF.